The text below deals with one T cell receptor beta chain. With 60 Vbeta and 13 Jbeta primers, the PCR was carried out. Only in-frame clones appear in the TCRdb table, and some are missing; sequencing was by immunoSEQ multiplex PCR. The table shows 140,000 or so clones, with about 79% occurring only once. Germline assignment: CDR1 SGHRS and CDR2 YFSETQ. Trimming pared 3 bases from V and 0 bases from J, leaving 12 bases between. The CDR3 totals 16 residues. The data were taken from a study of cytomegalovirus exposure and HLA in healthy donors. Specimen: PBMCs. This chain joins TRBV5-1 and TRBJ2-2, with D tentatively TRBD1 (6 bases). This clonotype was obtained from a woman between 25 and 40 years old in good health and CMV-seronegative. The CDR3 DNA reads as TGCGCCAGCAGCTCGGACGCAGGGGCGAACACCGGGGAGCTGTTTTTT. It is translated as CASSSDAGANTGELFF.